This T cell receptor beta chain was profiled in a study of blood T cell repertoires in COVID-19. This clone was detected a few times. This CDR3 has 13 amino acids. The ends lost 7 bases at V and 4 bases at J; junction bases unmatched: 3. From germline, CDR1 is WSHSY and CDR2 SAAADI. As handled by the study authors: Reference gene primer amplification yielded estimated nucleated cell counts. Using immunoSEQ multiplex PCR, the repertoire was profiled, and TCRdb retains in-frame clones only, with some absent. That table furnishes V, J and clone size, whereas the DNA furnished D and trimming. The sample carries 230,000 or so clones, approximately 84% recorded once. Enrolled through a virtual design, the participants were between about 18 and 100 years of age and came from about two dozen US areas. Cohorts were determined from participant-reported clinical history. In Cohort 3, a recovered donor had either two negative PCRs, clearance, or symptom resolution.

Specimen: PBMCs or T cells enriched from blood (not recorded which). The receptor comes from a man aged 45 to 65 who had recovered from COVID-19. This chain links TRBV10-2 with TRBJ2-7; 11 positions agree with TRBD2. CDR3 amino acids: CASMTSGKYEQYF. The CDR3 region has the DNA TGCGCCAGCATGACTAGCGGGAAATACGAGCAGTACTTC.